This T cell receptor beta chain was captured by sequencing in a study of tumor-infiltrating lymphocytes in localized non-small cell lung cancer. Findings of the study overall: Higher tumor T cell infiltration than in uninvolved lung was supported by TCRbeta sequencing.

Note on this clone: What it binds is not known.

The CDR3 spans 15 residues. The germline V and J ends were trimmed by 6 bases and 5 bases, with 17 bases remaining between them. CDR1 and CDR2 from the germline V gene are MNHNS and SASEGT. Generated by immunoSEQ multiplex PCR, the TCRdb table keeps only in-frame clones and is missing some. The table lists approximately 11,000 clones, around 83% of them singletons. Sequenced material: lung tumor tissue. V and J are TRBV6-1 and TRBJ2-1; the D gene is possibly TRBD2 (5 bases). This receptor was obtained from a human donor with non-small cell lung cancer. This chain's CDR3 is CASSALGAGNNEQFF. CDR3 sequence (DNA): TGTGCCAGCAGCGCATTGGGAGCCGGAAACAATGAGCAGTTCTTC.